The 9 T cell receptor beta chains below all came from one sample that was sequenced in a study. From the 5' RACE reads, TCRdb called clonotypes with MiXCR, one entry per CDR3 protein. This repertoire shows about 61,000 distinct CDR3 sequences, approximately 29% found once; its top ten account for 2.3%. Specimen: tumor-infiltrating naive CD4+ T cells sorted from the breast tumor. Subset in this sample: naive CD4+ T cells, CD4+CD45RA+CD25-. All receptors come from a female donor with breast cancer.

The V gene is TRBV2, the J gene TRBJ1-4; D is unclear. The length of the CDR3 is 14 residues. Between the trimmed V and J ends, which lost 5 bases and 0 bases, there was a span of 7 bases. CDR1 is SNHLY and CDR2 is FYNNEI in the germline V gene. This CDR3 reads CASSRLTTNEKLFF. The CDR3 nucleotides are TGTGCCAGCAGTAGGTTAACAACTAATGAAAAACTGTTTTTT.

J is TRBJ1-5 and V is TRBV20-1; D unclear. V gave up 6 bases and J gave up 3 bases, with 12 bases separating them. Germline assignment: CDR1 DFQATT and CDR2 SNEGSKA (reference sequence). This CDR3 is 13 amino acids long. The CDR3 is CSAPVAVNQPQHF. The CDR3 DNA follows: TGCAGTGCCCCGGTGGCCGTCAATCAGCCCCAGCATTTT.

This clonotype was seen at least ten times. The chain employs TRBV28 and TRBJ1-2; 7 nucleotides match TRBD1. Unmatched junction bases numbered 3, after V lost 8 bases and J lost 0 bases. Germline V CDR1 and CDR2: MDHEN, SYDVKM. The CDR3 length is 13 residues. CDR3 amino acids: CASGGQANYGYTF. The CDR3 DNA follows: TGTGCCAGCGGAGGACAGGCTAACTATGGCTACACCTTC.

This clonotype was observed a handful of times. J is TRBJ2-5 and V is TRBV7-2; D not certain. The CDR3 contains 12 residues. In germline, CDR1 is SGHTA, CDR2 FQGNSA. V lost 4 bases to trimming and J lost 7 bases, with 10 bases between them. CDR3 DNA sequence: TGTGCCAGCAGCTCCCCGGTAGGGACCCAGTACTTC. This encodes CASSSPVGTQYF.

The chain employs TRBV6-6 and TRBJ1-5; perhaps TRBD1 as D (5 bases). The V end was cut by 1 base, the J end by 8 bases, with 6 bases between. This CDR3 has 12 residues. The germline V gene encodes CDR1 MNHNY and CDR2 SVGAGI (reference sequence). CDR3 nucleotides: TGTGCCAGCAGTTACTGGGGGGAGCCCCAGCATTTT. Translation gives CASSYWGEPQHF.

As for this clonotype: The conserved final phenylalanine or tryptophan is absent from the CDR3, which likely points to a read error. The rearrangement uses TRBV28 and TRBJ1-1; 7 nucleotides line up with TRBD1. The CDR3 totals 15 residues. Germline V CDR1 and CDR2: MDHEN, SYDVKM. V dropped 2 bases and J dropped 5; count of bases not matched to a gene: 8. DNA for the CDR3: TGTGCCAGCAGTTTAAGTCGCACAGGGGTTACTGAAGCTTTCTCT. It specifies CASSLSRTGVTEAFS.

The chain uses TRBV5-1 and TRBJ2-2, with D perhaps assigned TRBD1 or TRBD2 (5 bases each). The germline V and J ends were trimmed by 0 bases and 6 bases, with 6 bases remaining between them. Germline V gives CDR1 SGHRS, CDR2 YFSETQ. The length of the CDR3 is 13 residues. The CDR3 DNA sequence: TGCGCCAGCAGCTTGGTGGGACCCGGGGAGCTGTTTTTT. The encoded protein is CASSLVGPGELFF.

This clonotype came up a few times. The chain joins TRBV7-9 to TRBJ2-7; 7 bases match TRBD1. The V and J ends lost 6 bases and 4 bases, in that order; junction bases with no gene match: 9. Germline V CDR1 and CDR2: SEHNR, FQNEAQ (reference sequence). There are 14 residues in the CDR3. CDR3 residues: CASRPPGQPYEQYF. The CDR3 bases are TGTGCCAGCAGACCACCGGGACAGCCATACGAGCAGTACTTC. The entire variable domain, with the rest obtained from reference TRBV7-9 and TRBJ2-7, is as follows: DTGVSQNPRHKITKRGQNVTFRCDPISEHNRLYWYRQTLGQGPEFLTYFQNEAQLEKSRLLSDRFSAERPKGSFSTLEIQRTEQGDSAMYLCASRPPGQPYEQYFGPGTRLTVT.

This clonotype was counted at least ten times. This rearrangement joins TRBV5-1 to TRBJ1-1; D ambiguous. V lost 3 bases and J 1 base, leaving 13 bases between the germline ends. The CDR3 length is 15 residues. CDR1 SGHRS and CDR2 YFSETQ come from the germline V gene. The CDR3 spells CASSSSPTRNTEAFF. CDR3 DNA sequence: TGCGCCAGCAGCTCTAGTCCTACGAGGAACACTGAAGCTTTCTTT.